This T cell receptor (beta chain) was retrieved from a study of regulatory T cells in long-lasting Graves disease. Study at large: Disease was considered persistent Graves' disease after over 5 years of antithyroid drugs (with positive TSH receptor antibodies).

Turning to this clonotype: Its antigen remains unknown.

Germline loops: CDR1 MNHNS, CDR2 SASEGT. CDR3 size: 16 residues. V lost 7 bases, J lost 1 base, and 20 bases lay in between. Study results and limitations: Persistent disease preferred TRBV28, TRBJ1-2 and TRBJ2-5.

Time point reported: persistent/refractory GD, antithyroid drugs over 5 years with positive TRAb. RNA from PBMCs was the source of the TCR library. It was American Thyroid Association guidelines that determined Graves' disease diagnosis. CDR3 regions were amplified by Arm-PCR using iRepertoire HTBI primers to build TCR beta libraries. TCRdb reanalysed the multiplex PCR reads using MiXCR and keeps one entry per CDR3 protein. The sample records 400,000 or so distinct CDR3 sequences, about 20% being singletons. The receptor was isolated from a female donor with Graves disease. V is TRBV6-1 and J is TRBJ2-7; weak D call: TRBD1 (6 bases). The sample was peripheral blood mononuclear cells (PBMCs), taken when the disease was refractory, from a patient treated with antithyroid drugs. The CDR3 reads CASTYPLGAASYEQYF. The CDR3 DNA is TGTGCCAGCACCTATCCTCTGGGGGCGGCATCCTACGAGCAGTACTTC.